The T cell receptor (beta chain) under discussion was sequenced for a study of cytomegalovirus exposure and HLA in healthy donors. Study results and limitations: Researchers catalogued about 150 TCR beta chains as cytomegalovirus-associated. As a later analysis showed, several of the most significant clusters appeared to be linked to common viral pathogens.

A word on this clone: Its antigen is still unknown.

The length of the CDR3 is 17 residues. Germline V lookup: CDR1 SNHLY, CDR2 FYNNEI. V shed 6 bases, J shed 2 bases, and the junction held 14 bases outside the gene matches. With 60 Vbeta and 13 Jbeta primers, the PCR was carried out. The table came from immunoSEQ multiplex PCR; TCRdb's copy has only in-frame clones and leaves some out. This sample yields over 100,000 clones, of which 75% to 90% are seen a single time; 2.1% belongs to the top ten. The chain employs TRBV2 and TRBJ1-1; TRBD1 agrees at 8 bases. This TCR derives from a man younger than 40 in good health and CMV-seronegative. Sequenced material: PBMCs. The CDR3 spells CASRGLFGTGKNTEAFF. In DNA, the CDR3 is TGTGCCAGCAGGGGTCTGTTTGGGACAGGAAAAAACACTGAAGCTTTCTTT.